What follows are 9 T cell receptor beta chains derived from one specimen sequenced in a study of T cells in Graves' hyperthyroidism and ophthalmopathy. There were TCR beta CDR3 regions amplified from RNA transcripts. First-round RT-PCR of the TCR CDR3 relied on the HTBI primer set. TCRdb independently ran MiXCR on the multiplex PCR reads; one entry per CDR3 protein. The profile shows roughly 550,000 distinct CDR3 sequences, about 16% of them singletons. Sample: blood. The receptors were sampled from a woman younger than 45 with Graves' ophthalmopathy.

CDR3 in amino acids: CASRISGTGEQFF. For the CDR3, the DNA is TGTGCCAGCAGAATTAGCGGTACCGGAGAGCAGTTCTTC. The chain is built from TRBV6-2 or TRBV6-3 and TRBJ2-1; a weak D match, TRBD2 (6 bases). The V end was cut by 6 bases, the J end by 10 bases, with 16 bases between. Germline V gene data show CDR1 as MNHEY and CDR2 as SVGEGT. This CDR3 has 13 amino acids.

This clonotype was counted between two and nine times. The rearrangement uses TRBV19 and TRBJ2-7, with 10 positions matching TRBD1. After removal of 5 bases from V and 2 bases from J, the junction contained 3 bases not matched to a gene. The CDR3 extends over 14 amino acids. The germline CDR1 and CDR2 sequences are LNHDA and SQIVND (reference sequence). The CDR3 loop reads CASSWDRGPYEQYF. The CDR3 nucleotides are TGTGCCAGTAGTTGGGACAGGGGTCCCTACGAGCAGTACTTC.

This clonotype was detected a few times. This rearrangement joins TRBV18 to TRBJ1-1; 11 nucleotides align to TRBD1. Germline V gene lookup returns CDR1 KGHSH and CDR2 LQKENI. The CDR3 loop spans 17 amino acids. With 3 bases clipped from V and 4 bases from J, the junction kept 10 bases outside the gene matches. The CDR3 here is CASSPARTGGGGTEAFF. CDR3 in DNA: TGTGCCAGCTCACCGGCCCGGACAGGGGGCGGTGGCACTGAAGCTTTCTTT.

CDR3 sequence (DNA): TGTGCCAGCAGTTCCTTGAGGGGACCCCAAGAGACCCAGTACTTC. It yields the protein CASSSLRGPQETQYF. The rearrangement links TRBV6-1 to TRBJ2-5, with D perhaps matching TRBD1 or TRBD2 (5 bases each). Trimming cost V 5 bases and J 1 base, with 14 bases left between them. This CDR3 is built from 15 residues. CDR1 and CDR2 (germline): MNHNS, SASEGT.

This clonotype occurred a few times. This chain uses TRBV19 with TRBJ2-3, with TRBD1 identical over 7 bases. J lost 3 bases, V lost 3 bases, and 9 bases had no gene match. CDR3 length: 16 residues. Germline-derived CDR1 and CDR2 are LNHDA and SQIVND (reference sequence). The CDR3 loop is CASSIPQGFGTDTQYF. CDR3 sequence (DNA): TGTGCCAGTAGTATTCCACAGGGGTTTGGAACAGATACGCAGTATTTT.

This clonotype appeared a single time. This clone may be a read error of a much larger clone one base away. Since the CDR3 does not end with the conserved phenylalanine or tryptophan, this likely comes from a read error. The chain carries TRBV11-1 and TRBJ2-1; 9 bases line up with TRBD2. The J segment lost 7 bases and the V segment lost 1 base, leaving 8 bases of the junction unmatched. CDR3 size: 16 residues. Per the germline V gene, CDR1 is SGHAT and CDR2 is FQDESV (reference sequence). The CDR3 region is CASSLVSGSGRNEQFL. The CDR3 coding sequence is TGTGCCAGCAGCTTAGTTAGCGGGAGTGGTAGGAATGAGCAGTTCCTC.

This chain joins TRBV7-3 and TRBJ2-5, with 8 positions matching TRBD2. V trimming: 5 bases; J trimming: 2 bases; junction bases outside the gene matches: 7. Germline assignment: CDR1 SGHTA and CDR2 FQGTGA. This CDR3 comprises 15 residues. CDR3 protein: CASSPAGGGQETQYF. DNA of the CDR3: TGTGCCAGCAGCCCCGCGGGCGGGGGGCAAGAGACCCAGTACTTC.

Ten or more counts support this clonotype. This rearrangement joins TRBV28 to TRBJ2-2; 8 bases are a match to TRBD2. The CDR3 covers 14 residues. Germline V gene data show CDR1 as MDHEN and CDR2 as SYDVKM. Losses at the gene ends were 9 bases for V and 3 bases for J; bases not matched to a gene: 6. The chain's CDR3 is CASGWRGDTGELFF. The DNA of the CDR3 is TGTGCCAGTGGCTGGCGGGGGGACACCGGGGAGCTGTTTTTT.

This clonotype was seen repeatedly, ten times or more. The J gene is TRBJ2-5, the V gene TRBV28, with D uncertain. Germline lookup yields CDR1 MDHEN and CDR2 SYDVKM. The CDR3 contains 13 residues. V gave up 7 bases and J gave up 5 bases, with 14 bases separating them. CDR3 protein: CASNRATGETQYF. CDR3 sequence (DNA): TGTGCCAGCAACCGGGCTACTGGGGAGACCCAGTACTTC.